These T cell receptor beta chains were read from a single sample in a study of cytomegalovirus exposure and HLA in healthy donors. Clones were read by immunoSEQ multiplex PCR, and TCRdb kept only the in-frame ones, dropping some. The sample contains some 150,000 clones, 75% to 90% of which appear only once. The material sequenced was PBMCs. Receptors were obtained from a woman aged 50 to 60 in good health and CMV-seropositive. CDR3s include the opening cysteine and the closing phenylalanine or tryptophan. Fields, in order: V gene, clone size, J gene, D gene, CDR3 protein, CDR3 DNA. A D gene is named only where the DNA matches it firmly. Part of the rows lack a size; the others show once, few, many or a class for expanded clones.

>TRBV30|-|TRBJ1-1|TRBD1
CAWSFGQGAEAFF
TGTGCCTGGAGCTTTGGACAGGGGGCGGAAGCTTTCTTT
>TRBV6-1|-|TRBJ2-1|TRBD2
CASSESGGYNEQFF
TGTGCCAGCAGTGAATCGGGGGGATACAATGAGCAGTTCTTC
>TRBV2|-|TRBJ2-7|TRBD1
CASRTGQGAYEQYF
TGTGCCAGCAGAACGGGACAGGGGGCCTACGAGCAGTACTTC
>TRBV20-1|-|TRBJ2-1|-
CSASGRNEQFF
TGCAGTGCTAGCGGGAGAAATGAGCAGTTCTTC
>TRBV19|-|TRBJ2-1|-
CASSIVRVLTYNEQFF
TGTGCCAGTAGTATAGTACGCGTACTAACCTACAATGAGCAGTTCTTC
>TRBV10-3|-|TRBJ2-2|TRBD2
CAITATSSGTGELFF
TGTGCCATCACCGCGACTAGCTCAGGCACCGGGGAGCTGTTTTTT
>TRBV29-1|few|TRBJ2-7|TRBD2
CSVELAGYYEQYF
TGCAGCGTGGAACTAGCGGGGTACTACGAGCAGTACTTC
>TRBV5-1|-|TRBJ2-5|TRBD1
CASSLETGRMETQYF
TGCGCCAGCAGCTTGGAGACAGGGCGGATGGAGACCCAGTACTTC
>TRBV7-3|-|TRBJ2-5|TRBD2
CASSQDSGGGTQYF
TGTGCCAGCAGCCAAGATAGCGGGGGGGGGACCCAGTACTTC
>TRBV5-1|-|TRBJ1-5|TRBD1
CASRSGTDNQPQHF
TGCGCCAGCAGATCCGGGACAGACAATCAGCCCCAGCATTTT
>TRBV20-1|-|TRBJ1-1|-
CSARDQGEAFF
TGCAGTGCTAGGGACCAGGGTGAAGCTTTCTTT
>TRBV6-6|-|TRBJ1-6|-
CASNPEGVRSSPLHF
TGTGCCTCCAACCCCGAGGGCGTGAGGAGTTCACCCCTCCACTTT
>TRBV7-3|few|TRBJ1-5|-
CASAEGADQPQHF
TGTGCCTCCGCGGAGGGTGCGGATCAGCCCCAGCATTTT
>TRBV5-4|-|TRBJ1-1|-
CASSLDRLNTEAFF
TGTGCCAGCAGCTTGGACAGGTTGAACACTGAAGCTTTCTTT
>TRBV9|-|TRBJ2-1|TRBD2
CASSDGLAGGGGEQFF
TGTGCCAGCAGCGATGGACTAGCGGGGGGCGGGGGTGAGCAGTTCTTC
>TRBV18|-|TRBJ2-1|-
CASSAGAPNEQFF
TGTGCCAGCTCAGCGGGGGCCCCGAATGAGCAGTTCTTC
>TRBV11-2|-|TRBJ2-1|TRBD2
CASRFGGTSGRSGQFF
TGTGCCAGCAGGTTTGGGGGGACTAGCGGGAGAAGTGGGCAGTTCTTC
>TRBV6-5|-|TRBJ2-7|-
CASRLAGDGLYEQYF
TGTGCCAGCAGACTAGCTGGGGACGGCCTCTACGAGCAGTACTTC
>TRBV6-4|-|TRBJ1-5|-
CASSDSPGPDLRGNQPQHF
TGTGCCAGCAGTGACTCACCGGGCCCAGACCTGAGGGGCAATCAGCCCCAGCATTTT
>TRBV11-2|-|TRBJ1-6|-
CASSPLTFQNSPLHF
TGTGCCAGCAGCCCTTTAACATTCCAGAATTCACCCCTCCACTTT
>TRBV5-1|-|TRBJ1-1|-
CASSLGSVQETEAFF
TGCGCCAGCAGCTTGGGTTCGGTGCAAGAGACTGAAGCTTTCTTT
>TRBV7-2|-|TRBJ2-7|TRBD2
CASRAGTSGEQYF
TGTGCCAGCAGAGCCGGGACTAGTGGCGAGCAGTACTTC
>TRBV7-9|-|TRBJ2-1|TRBD2
CASSSFGGGPIFDEQFF
TGTGCCAGCAGCTCCTTCGGGGGGGGGCCAATATTTGATGAGCAGTTCTTC
>TRBV27|-|TRBJ1-2|-
CASSPGDYGYTF
TGTGCCAGCAGTCCCGGGGACTATGGCTACACCTTC